This TCR beta chain was sequenced during a study of memory CD4+ T cells and cytomegalovirus serostatus (dated by TCRdb to about 2019). Context from the whole study: The cohort included about 33 healthy adults from Belgium, of whom 9 were CMV seropositive and about 24 were CMV seronegative. CD4+ memory TCRbeta repertoires of a Belgian cohort with known cytomegalovirus serostatus were sequenced in order to replicate a published TCR-based CMV serostatus classifier. Results and caveats for the whole study, not just this receptor: The results were interpreted as suggesting that the CMV-associated TCR signature is largely present in the CD4+ memory repertoire. For predicting CMV serostatus, the median bootstrapped AUC was approximately 0.96 using the original framework and about 0.9 using a US-trained random forest. On the Belgian cohort, the classifier based on the original framework reached a median bootstrapped AUC of approximately 0.95, with a 95% CI of 0.76-1.00. Of 164 previously reported CMV-associated TCRbeta sequences, approximately 70 appeared in the CD4+ memory repertoires, each in one to five individuals. Only CD4+CD45RO+ memory cells were sequenced, unlike the original study, which covered naive and memory CD4+ and CD8+ populations.

Genomic DNA was extracted from sorted cells with the Quick-DNA Microprep Kit. Amplification of TCRbeta DNA was done with the immunoSEQ hsTCRbeta kit, following the protocol from the manufacturer. TCRbeta libraries were sequenced on an Illumina MiSeq instrument. The original pipeline was this. After out-of-frame sequences were removed, 2,204,828 distinct TCRbeta sequences remained, averaging around 66,000 per individual. Each individual was scored by the count of 150 to 200 previously reported CMV-associated TCRbeta sequences and the total productive distinct TCRbeta count. A beta-binomial model was reimplemented in Python, and scikit-learn random forests with default parameters were trained on data from the US cohort. Classifier performance on the Belgian cohort was reported as the median AUC with percentile confidence intervals calculated over 10,000 bootstrap iterations. TCRdb carries this immuneACCESS record with in-frame sequences only. Its versions omit some clonotypes, under half of them owing to an unresolved V gene in the studies checked, with the rest unexplained. The V and J calls and clone size are taken from that table; D and trimming were inferred from the DNA. In all, the sample holds around 60,000 clones, and around 86% of those were seen once. Roughly 0.9% of the sample is held by the ten biggest clonotypes.

Of note for this clone: This receptor's antigen is unknown. Per-base qualities were not stored, and no clone one base away is much larger.

The germline V gene yields SGHRS for CDR1 and YFSETQ for CDR2. The CDR3 runs 16 residues from the cysteine to the phenylalanine. This entry keeps only the CDR3 DNA: 48 bases, framed from base 1. Germline trimming: 4 bases from V, 4 bases from J; junction bases outside gene matches: 8. Single viable CD3+CD4+CD8-CD45RO+ cells were sorted as memory CD4+ T cells on a FACSAria II. CMV serostatus was assessed using a Roche Elecsys assay, by which serum IgG against CMV pp150, pp28, p38 and p52 was detected. Following thawing, total CD4+ T cells were enriched through positive selection using CD4 magnetic microbeads. The samples came from a separate study whose specific focus was interrogating the CD4+ T cell memory repertoire. Following standard operating procedures, peripheral blood mononuclear cells were isolated and cryopreserved, while serum was kept at -80 degrees C. CD3-PerCP (BW264/56), CD4-APC (RPA-T4), CD45RO-PE (UCHT1) and CD8-Pacific Orange (3B5) antibodies were used for staining, and non-viable cells were excluded with Sytox blue.

This receptor was identified in an adult in good health and CMV-seronegative. Material for sequencing was memory CD4+ T cells from blood. The V and J genes are TRBV5-1 and TRBJ2-2, with 9 junctional bases fitting TRBD2. The nucleotide sequence is given as TGCGCCAGCAGCCCCGGACTAGCGAGGTCCACCGGGGAGCTGTTTTTT. The translation is CASSPGLARSTGELFF.